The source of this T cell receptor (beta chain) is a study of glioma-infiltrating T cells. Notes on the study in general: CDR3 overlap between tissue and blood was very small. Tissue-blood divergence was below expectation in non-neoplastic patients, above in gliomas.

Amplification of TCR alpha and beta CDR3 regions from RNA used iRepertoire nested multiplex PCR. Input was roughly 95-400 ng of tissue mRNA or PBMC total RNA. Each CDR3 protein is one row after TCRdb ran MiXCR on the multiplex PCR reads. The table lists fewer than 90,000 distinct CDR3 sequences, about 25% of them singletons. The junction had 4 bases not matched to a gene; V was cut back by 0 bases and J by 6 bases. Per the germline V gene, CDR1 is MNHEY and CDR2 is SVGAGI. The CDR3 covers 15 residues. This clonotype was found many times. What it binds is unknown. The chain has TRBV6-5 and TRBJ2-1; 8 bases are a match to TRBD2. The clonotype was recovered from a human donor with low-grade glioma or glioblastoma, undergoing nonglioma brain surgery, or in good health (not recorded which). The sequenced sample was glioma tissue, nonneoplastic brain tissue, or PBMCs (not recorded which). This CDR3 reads CASSYSREGGNEQFF. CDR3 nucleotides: TGTGCCAGCAGTTACTCTCGGGAGGGCGGCAATGAGCAGTTCTTC.